The clone carrying this T cell receptor (beta chain) was seen more than once but under ten times. TCRbeta library preparation incorporated unique molecular identifiers. MiXCR, applied by TCRdb to the PCR reads, yields one record per CDR3 protein. This table has 250,000 to 300,000 distinct CDR3 sequences, 9.9% appearing once. This sample is drawn from a study of T-cell reconstitution after alpha-beta-depleted transplantation in children. The V end was cut by 7 bases, the J end by 2 bases, with 11 bases between. The CDR3 totals 13 residues. Looked up from germline, CDR1 is SGHRS and CDR2 is YFSETQ. The TCR originated in a human donor who donated a stem cell graft to a child with SCID. The specimen comprised PBMCs from the stem cell graft donor, sampled from the stem cell graft. The chain recombines TRBV5-1 with TRBJ2-3; TRBD2 is a possible D gene (5 bases). The CDR3 nucleotides read TGCGCCAGCTTCGCGGGTTTCACAGATACGCAGTATTTT. Amino acid sequence: CASFAGFTDTQYF.